This paragraph covers one T cell receptor beta chain sequence. Germline V gene data show CDR1 as KGHSH and CDR2 as LQKENI. V shed 3 bases and J 4 bases; nucleotides not matched to a gene: 11. The CDR3 consists of 16 residues. The record originates from a study of blood T cell repertoires in COVID-19. Study-level background: Donors in the United States, Italy and Spain gave samples during acute or convalescent COVID-19. PBMCs, B-cell-depleted T cells, or T cells provided the cDNA or gDNA that made up the material.

In the source study's methods: Estimation of nucleated cell counts was performed using reference gene primer amplification. TCRdb's table, derived via immunoSEQ multiplex PCR, lists solely in-frame clones and lacks some. V and J calls and clone size are copied from that table; D and trimming were computed from the DNA. The profile shows approximately 190,000 clones, around three quarters of them singletons. The chain links TRBV18 to TRBJ2-7; TRBD2 matches 8 bases. The clonotype was recovered from a man in his fifties or sixties with active or convalescent COVID-19. The sample taken for sequencing was peripheral blood. The CDR3, as DNA: TGTGCCAGCTCACCGTCCCCGGGAGGGAGATCGTACGAGCAGTACTTC. Its protein product is CASSPSPGGRSYEQYF.